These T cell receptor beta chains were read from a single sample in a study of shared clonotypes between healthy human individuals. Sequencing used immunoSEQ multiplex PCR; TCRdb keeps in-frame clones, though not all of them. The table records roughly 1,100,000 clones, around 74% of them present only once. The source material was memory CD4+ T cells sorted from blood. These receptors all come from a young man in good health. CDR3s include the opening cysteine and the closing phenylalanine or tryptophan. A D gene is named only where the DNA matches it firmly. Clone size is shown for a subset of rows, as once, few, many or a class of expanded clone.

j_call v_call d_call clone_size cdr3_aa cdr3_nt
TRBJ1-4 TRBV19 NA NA CASSLEPGEDEKLFF TGTGCCAGTAGCTTGGAACCGGGGGAGGATGAAAAACTGTTTTTT
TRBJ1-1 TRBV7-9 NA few CASSLNPAHEAFF TGTGCCAGCAGCTTAAACCCAGCTCATGAAGCTTTCTTT
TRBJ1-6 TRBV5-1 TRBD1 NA CASSLSLTGDNSPLHF TGCGCCAGCAGCTTATCTCTGACAGGGGATAACTCACCCCTCCACTTT
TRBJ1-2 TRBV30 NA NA CAWSVRLMLTF TGTGCCTGGAGTGTACGGCTGATGCTAACCTTC
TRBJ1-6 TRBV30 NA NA CAWSPSWGGSNSPLHF TGTGCCTGGAGCCCCTCCTGGGGGGGCTCTAATTCACCCCTCCACTTT
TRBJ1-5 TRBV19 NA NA CASSRVQGGNQPQHF TGTGCCAGTAGTCGTGTACAGGGAGGCAATCAGCCCCAGCATTTT
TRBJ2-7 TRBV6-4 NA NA CASSAPGQLDRVGYEQYF TGTGCCAGCAGTGCCCCCGGGCAACTAGATAGAGTAGGCTACGAGCAGTACTTC
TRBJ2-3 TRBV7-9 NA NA CASSQEDGTDTQYF TGTGCCAGCAGCCAGGAGGACGGCACAGATACGCAGTATTTT
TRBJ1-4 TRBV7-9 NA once CASSSYGEGEKLFF TGTGCCAGCAGCTCGTACGGGGAGGGTGAAAAACTGTTTTTT
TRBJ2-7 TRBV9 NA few CASSVDSGGSGQYF TGTGCCAGCAGCGTAGATTCGGGCGGCTCCGGGCAGTACTTC